Each of the 11 T cell receptor beta chains below was sequenced from the same sample in a study of vaccination effects on CD4 cells after COVID-19. Clones were read by immunoSEQ multiplex PCR, and TCRdb kept only the in-frame ones, dropping some. The data contain 35,000 to 55,000 clones, 55% to 85% of them singletons. Once cultured for 10 days, the cells underwent separation to obtain CD4+ T cells. As their vaccination, participants received two doses of either BNT162b2 or mRNA-1273. Their target antigens are unknown. The material sequenced was CD4+ T cells from PBMCs cultured without peptide, taken after COVID-19 vaccination. Receptor source: a human donor who received a COVID-19 vaccine.

The chain combines TRBV10-3 with TRBJ1-5; 7 positions agree with TRBD1. Per the germline V gene, CDR1 is ENHRY and CDR2 is SYGVKD. CDR3 length equals 14 residues. With V trimmed by 0 bases and J by 5 bases, 1 base remained unmatched. The CDR3 bases are TGTGCCATCAGTGAGTCTGGACAGGATCAGCCCCAGCATTTT. It translates to CAISESGQDQPQHF.

The J gene is TRBJ1-2, the V gene TRBV11-2; the D gene is possibly TRBD1 (5 bases). This CDR3 region has 13 residues. Germline loops: CDR1 SGHAT, CDR2 FQNNGV. Between the trimmed V and J ends, which lost 5 bases and 4 bases, there was a span of 11 bases. The CDR3 reads CASSRDGTYGYTF. CDR3 in DNA: TGTGCCAGCAGCAGGGACGGAACCTATGGCTACACCTTC.

In this sample, this clone turned up a few times. V usage is TRBV4-2 and J usage is TRBJ2-7; no clear D. CDR3 size: 13 residues. V was clipped by 0 bases and J by 4 bases, with 7 bases between them. Germline V CDR1 and CDR2: LGHNA, YNFKEQ. Here the CDR3 reads CASSQDLGYEQYF. The CDR3 nucleotides read TGTGCCAGCAGCCAAGATTTGGGGTACGAGCAGTACTTC.

The chain links TRBV5-1 to TRBJ2-2; TRBD1 aligns across 7 bases. The germline V gene has CDR1 SGHRS and CDR2 YFSETQ. After removal of 3 bases from V and 5 bases from J, the junction contained 10 bases not matched to a gene. There are 16 residues in the CDR3. The CDR3 DNA reads as TGCGCCAGCAGCTCCAGGGACAGCCTGGGAACCGGGGAGCTGTTTTTT. It is translated as CASSSRDSLGTGELFF.

The rearrangement joins TRBV6-5 to TRBJ2-3; the D is unclear. V shed 6 bases and J shed 6 bases, with 13 bases lying between them. This CDR3 has 13 amino acids. Germline V gene sequence: CDR1 MNHEY, CDR2 SVGAGI. CDR3 bases: TGTGCCAGCAGCCCCAACCCCGCCGATACGCAGTATTTT. It yields the protein CASSPNPADTQYF.

V and J are TRBV5-5 and TRBJ2-1; D is unresolved. CDR1 is SGHKS, CDR2 YYEKEE, per germline (reference sequence). CDR3 size: 15 residues. V was cut by 0 bases and J by 3 bases, with 10 bases left in between. This CDR3 is CASSLDSINYNEQFF. In DNA form, the CDR3 reads TGTGCCAGCAGCTTGGACAGCATAAACTACAATGAGCAGTTCTTC.

The chain carries TRBV19 and TRBJ1-1, with D hard to call. The CDR3 contains 15 residues. Germline values: CDR1 LNHDA, CDR2 SQIVND (reference sequence). V was pared by 5 bases and J by 1 base, with 14 bases between. This CDR3 reads CASSPGARANTEAFF. The CDR3 DNA reads as TGTGCCAGTAGTCCCGGAGCACGGGCGAACACTGAAGCTTTCTTT.

CDR3 amino acids: CASRNRDRGEETQYF. The CDR3 DNA follows: TGTGCCAGCAGAAACCGGGACAGGGGGGAGGAGACCCAGTACTTC. The rearrangement links TRBV6-5 to TRBJ2-5; 11 nucleotides agree with TRBD1. Per germline, CDR1 MNHEY and CDR2 SVGAGI. CDR3 length equals 15 residues. Unmatched junction bases numbered 8, after V lost 6 bases and J lost 5 bases.

This clone has just one count. V gene TRBV6-2 or TRBV6-3 combines with J gene TRBJ2-7; 11 positions agree with TRBD1. The V gene's germline CDR1 is MNHEY and CDR2 SVGEGT. V lost 2 bases and J lost 0; bases outside the gene matches: 6. CDR3 length equals 17 residues. The CDR3 protein is CASSYHRTGGVSYEQYF. The CDR3 coding sequence is TGTGCCAGCAGTTACCACCGGACAGGGGGCGTCTCCTACGAGCAGTACTTC.

V usage is TRBV5-4 and J usage is TRBJ2-3; no clear D. V gave up 1 base and J gave up 5 bases, with 2 bases separating them. Germline V gives CDR1 SGHNT, CDR2 YYREEE (reference sequence). The CDR3 consists of 11 residues. The DNA of the CDR3 is TGTGCCAGCAGCTTGTTAGATACGCAGTATTTT. This gives the protein CASSLLDTQYF.

The CDR3 DNA reads as TGTGCCATCAGTGGGACCTATGGGGGCAATCAGCCCCAGCATTTT. The encoded protein is CAISGTYGGNQPQHF. The J gene is TRBJ1-5, the V gene TRBV10-3; D remains unclear. Trimming removed 4 bases from V and 2 bases from J, with 12 bases in between. CDR1 is ENHRY and CDR2 is SYGVKD in the germline V gene. The CDR3 runs to 15 residues.